This is a list of T cell receptor beta chains from one sample in a study of T cells after yellow fever vaccination. Via MiXCR, TCRdb re-called the 5' RACE reads, giving one row per CDR3 protein. The sample shows 300,000 to 400,000 distinct CDR3 sequences, approximately 13% of them seen only once. The sample in question was CD4+ T cells sorted from PBMCs, obtained 15 days after the yellow fever booster vaccination. The source of these receptors is a man aged 18 to 30 who received the YFV17D yellow fever vaccine. The conserved cysteine and the conserved F or W are not part of the CDR3 here. Fields, in order: J gene, V gene, CDR3 protein.

j_gene: TRBJ2-2; v_gene: TRBV5-1; CDR3aa: ASSLGLNTGELF
j_gene: TRBJ2-5; v_gene: TRBV29-1; CDR3aa: SGDSGGETQY
j_gene: TRBJ2-5; v_gene: TRBV4-2; CDR3aa: ASSQEVRGWSETQY
j_gene: TRBJ1-2; v_gene: TRBV30; CDR3aa: AWSRGSYYGYT
j_gene: TRBJ1-4; v_gene: TRBV24-1; CDR3aa: ATSDAGGTNEKLF
j_gene: TRBJ2-3; v_gene: TRBV20-1; CDR3aa: SARDSGSTDTQY
j_gene: TRBJ2-1; v_gene: TRBV12-3/TRBV12-4; CDR3aa: ASSPDSSGDEQF
j_gene: TRBJ2-2; v_gene: TRBV5-1; CDR3aa: ASSVDPGVSTGELF
j_gene: TRBJ2-7; v_gene: TRBV7-3; CDR3aa: ASRGDRGRQASSSYEQY
j_gene: TRBJ2-3; v_gene: TRBV29-1; CDR3aa: SLVGGPTDTQY
j_gene: TRBJ1-2; v_gene: TRBV4-3; CDR3aa: ASSLEKTPNYGYT
j_gene: TRBJ2-7; v_gene: TRBV6-6; CDR3aa: ASRISGTVYEQY
j_gene: TRBJ2-2; v_gene: TRBV3-1; CDR3aa: ASSQSENAGELF
j_gene: TRBJ2-3; v_gene: TRBV25-1; CDR3aa: ASSATGYLDTQY
j_gene: TRBJ1-2; v_gene: TRBV29-1; CDR3aa: SFTSNYGYT
j_gene: TRBJ2-3; v_gene: TRBV6-4; CDR3aa: ASSSGGLRDTQY